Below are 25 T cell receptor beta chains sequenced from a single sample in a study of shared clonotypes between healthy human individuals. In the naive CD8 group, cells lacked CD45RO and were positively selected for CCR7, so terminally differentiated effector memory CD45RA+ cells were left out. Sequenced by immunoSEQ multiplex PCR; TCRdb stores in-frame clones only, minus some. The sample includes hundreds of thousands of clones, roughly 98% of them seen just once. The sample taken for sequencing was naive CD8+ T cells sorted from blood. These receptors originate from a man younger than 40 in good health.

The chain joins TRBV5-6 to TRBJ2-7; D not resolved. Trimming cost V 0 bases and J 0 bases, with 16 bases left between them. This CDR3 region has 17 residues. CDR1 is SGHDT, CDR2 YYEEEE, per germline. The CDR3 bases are TGTGCCAGCAGCTTGGGAGACGGGCCTTCGAGCTCCTACGAGCAGTACTTC. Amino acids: CASSLGDGPSSSYEQYF.

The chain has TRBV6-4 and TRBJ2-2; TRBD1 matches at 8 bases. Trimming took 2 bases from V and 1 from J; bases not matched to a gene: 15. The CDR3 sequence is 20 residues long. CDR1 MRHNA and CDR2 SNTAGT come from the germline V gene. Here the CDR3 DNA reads TGTGCCAGCAGTGACCTGAGTGGAGGGACAGGAACCTTGAACACCGGGGAGCTGTTTTTT. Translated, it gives CASSDLSGGTGTLNTGELFF.

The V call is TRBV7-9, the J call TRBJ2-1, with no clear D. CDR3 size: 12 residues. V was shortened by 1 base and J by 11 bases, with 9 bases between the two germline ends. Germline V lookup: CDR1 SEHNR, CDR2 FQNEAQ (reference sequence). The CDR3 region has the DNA TGTGCCAGCAGCTTAGATGGGGTAAAGCAGTTCTTC. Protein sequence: CASSLDGVKQFF.

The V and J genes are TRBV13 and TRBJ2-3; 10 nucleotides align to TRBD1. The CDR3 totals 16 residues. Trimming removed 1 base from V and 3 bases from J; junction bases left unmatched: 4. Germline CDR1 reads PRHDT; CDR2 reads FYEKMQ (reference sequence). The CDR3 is CASSLVGGQGTDTQYF. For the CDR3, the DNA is TGTGCCAGCAGCTTAGTTGGGGGACAGGGGACAGATACGCAGTATTTT. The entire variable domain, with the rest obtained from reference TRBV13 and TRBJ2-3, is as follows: AAGVIQSPRHLIKEKRETATLKCYPIPRHDTVYWYQQGPGQDPQFLISFYEKMQSDKGSIPDRFSAQQFSDYHSELNMSSLELGDSALYFCASSLVGGQGTDTQYFGPGTRLTVL.

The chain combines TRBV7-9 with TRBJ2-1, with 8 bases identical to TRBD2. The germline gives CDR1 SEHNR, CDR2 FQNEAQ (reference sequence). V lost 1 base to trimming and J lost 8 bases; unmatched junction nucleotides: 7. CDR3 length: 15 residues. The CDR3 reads CASSLVASGYHEQFF. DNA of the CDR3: TGTGCCAGCAGCTTAGTGGCTAGCGGGTATCATGAGCAGTTCTTC. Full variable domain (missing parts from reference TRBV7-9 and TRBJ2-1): DTGVSQNPRHKITKRGQNVTFRCDPISEHNRLYWYRQTLGQGPEFLTYFQNEAQLEKSRLLSDRFSAERPKGSFSTLEIQRTEQGDSAMYLCASSLVASGYHEQFFGPGTRLTVL.

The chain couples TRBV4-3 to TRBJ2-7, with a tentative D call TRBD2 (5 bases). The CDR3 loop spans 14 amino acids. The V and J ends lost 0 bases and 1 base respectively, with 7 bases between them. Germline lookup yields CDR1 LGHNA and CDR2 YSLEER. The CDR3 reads CASSQDSGSYEQYF. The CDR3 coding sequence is TGCGCCAGCAGCCAAGATTCGGGATCCTACGAGCAGTACTTC.

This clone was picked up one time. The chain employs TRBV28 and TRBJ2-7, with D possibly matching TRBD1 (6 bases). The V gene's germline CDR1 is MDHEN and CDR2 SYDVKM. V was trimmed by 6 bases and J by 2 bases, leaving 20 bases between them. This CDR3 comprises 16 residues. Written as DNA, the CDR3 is TGTGCCAGCAGACCTATCGAACAGGGTCTACCCTACGAGCAGTACTTC. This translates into CASRPIEQGLPYEQYF. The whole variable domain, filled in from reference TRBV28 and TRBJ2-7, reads DVKVTQSSRYLVKRTGEKVFLECVQDMDHENMFWYRQDPGLGLRLIYFSYDVKMKEKGDIPEGYSVSREKKERFSLILESASTNQTSMYLCASRPIEQGLPYEQYFGPGTRLTVT.

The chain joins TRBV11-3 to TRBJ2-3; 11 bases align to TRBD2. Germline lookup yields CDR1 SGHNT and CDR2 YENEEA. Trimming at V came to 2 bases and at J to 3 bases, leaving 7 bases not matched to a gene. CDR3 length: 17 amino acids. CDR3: CASSLRLAGGPTDTQYF. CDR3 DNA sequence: TGTGCCAGCAGCTTACGATTAGCGGGAGGGCCAACAGATACGCAGTATTTT.

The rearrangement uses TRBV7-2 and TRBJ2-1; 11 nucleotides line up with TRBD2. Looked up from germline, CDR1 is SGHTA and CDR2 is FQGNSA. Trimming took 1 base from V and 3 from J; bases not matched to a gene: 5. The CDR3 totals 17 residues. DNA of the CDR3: TGTGCCAGCAGCTTAGGCCCTACTAGCGGGAGCTACAATGAGCAGTTCTTC. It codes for CASSLGPTSGSYNEQFF.

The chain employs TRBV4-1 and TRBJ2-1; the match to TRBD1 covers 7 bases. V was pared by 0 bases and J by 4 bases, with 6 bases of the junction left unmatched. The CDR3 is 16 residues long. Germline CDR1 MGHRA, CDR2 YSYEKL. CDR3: CASSQELRGKYNEQFF. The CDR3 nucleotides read TGCGCCAGCAGCCAAGAGCTCAGGGGGAAATACAATGAGCAGTTCTTC.

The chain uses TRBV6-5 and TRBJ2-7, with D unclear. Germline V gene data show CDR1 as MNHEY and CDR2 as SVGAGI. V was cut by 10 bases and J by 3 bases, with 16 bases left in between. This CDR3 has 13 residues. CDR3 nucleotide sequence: TGTGCCACCTCTATCGGCAAAATCTACGAGCAGTACTTC. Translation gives CATSIGKIYEQYF.

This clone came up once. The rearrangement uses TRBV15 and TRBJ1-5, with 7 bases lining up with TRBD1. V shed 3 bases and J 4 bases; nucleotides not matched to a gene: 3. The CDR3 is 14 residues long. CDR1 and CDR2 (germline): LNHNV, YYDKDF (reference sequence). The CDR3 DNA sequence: TGTGCCACCAGCAGCCAACAGGGGAATCAGCCCCAGCATTTT. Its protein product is CATSSQQGNQPQHF. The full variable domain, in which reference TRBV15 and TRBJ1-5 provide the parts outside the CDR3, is DAMVIQNPRYQVTQFGKPVTLSCSQTLNHNVMYWYQQKSSQAPKLLFHYYDKDFNNEADTPDNFQSRRPNTSFCFLDIRSPGLGDTAMYLCATSSQQGNQPQHFGDGTRLSIL.

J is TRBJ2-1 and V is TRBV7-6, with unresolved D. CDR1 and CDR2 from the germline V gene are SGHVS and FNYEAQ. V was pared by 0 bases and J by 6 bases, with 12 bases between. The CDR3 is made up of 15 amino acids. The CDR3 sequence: CASSLASAGVNEQFF. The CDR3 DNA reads TGTGCCAGCAGCTTAGCATCTGCAGGCGTCAATGAGCAGTTCTTC.

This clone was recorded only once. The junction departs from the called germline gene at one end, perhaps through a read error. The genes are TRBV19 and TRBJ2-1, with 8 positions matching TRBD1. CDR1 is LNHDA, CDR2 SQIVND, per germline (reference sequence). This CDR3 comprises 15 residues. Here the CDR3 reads CASNIGQGVINEQFF. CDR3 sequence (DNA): TGTGCCAGTAATATAGGACAGGGTGTGATTAATGAGCAGTTCTTC.

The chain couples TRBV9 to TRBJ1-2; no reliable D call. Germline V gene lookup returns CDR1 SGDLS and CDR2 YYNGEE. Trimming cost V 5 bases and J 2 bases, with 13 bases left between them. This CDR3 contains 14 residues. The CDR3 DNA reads TGTGCCAGCAGTGCCACGGGAGGCAACTATGGCTACACCTTC. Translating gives CASSATGGNYGYTF.

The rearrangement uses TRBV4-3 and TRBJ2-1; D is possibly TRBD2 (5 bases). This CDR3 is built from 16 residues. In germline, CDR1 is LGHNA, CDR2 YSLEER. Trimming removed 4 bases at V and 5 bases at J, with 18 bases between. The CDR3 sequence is CASSRVWASSDNEQFF. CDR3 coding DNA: TGCGCCAGCAGCCGGGTCTGGGCTAGCAGCGACAATGAGCAGTTCTTC.

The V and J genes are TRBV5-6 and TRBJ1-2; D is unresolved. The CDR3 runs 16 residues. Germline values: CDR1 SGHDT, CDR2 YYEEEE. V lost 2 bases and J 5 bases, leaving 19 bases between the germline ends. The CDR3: CASSFPSGDFQYGYTF. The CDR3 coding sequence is TGTGCCAGCAGCTTTCCGTCTGGGGATTTTCAATATGGCTACACCTTC.

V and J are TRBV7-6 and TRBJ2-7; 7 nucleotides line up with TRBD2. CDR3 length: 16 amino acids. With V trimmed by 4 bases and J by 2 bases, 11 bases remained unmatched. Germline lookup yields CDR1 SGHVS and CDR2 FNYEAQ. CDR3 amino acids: CASSSSGGAPAYEQYF. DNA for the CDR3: TGTGCCAGCAGCTCCTCGGGAGGTGCCCCCGCCTACGAGCAGTACTTC. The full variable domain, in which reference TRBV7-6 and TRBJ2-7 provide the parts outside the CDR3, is GAGVSQSPRYKVTKRGQDVALRCDPISGHVSLYWYRQALGQGPEFLTYFNYEAQQDKSGLPNDRFSAERPEGSISTLTIQRTEQRDSAMYRCASSSSGGAPAYEQYFGPGTRLTVT.

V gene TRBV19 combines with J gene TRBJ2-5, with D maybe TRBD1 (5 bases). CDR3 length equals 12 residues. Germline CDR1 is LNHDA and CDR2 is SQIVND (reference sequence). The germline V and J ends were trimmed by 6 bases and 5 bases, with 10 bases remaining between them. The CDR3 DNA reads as TGTGCCAGTAGGCAGGGAACGGAGACCCAGTACTTC. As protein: CASRQGTETQYF. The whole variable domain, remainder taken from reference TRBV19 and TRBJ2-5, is DGGITQSPKYLFRKEGQNVTLSCEQNLNHDAMYWYRQDPGQGLRLIYYSQIVNDFQKGDIAEGYSVSREKKESFPLTVTSAQKNPTAFYLCASRQGTETQYFGPGTRLLVL.

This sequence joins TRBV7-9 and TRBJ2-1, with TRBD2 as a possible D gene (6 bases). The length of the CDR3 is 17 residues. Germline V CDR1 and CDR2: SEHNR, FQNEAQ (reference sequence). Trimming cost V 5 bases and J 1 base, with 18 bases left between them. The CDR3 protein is CASSPSFGGDSYNEQFF. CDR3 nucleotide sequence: TGTGCCAGCAGCCCCAGCTTCGGCGGGGATTCCTACAATGAGCAGTTCTTC.

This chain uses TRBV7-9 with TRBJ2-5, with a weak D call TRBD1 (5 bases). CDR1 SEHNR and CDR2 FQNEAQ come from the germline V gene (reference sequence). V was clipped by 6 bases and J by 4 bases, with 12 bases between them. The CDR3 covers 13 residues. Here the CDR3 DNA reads TGTGCCAGCAGACCCACGACAGCAGAGACCCAGTACTTC. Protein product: CASRPTTAETQYF.

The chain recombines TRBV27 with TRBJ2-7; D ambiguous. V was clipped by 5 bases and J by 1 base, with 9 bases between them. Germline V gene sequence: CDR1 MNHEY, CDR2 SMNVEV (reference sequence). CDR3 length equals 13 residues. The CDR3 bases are TGTGCCAGCAGTCCGCAGATTTCCTACGAGCAGTACTTC. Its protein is CASSPQISYEQYF.

The CDR3 sequence: CATSRGRAGELFF. The DNA of the CDR3 is TGTGCCACCAGCAGAGGTCGGGCCGGGGAGCTGTTTTTT. The chain employs TRBV15 and TRBJ2-2; D remains unclear. Germline loops: CDR1 LNHNV, CDR2 YYDKDF (reference sequence). V gave up 1 base and J gave up 6 bases, with 6 bases separating them. The CDR3 is 13 residues long.

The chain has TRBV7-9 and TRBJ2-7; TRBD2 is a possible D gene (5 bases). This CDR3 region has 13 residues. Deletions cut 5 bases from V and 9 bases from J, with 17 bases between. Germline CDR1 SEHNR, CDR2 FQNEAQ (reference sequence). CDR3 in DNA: TGTGCCAGCAGCGGAGGATCGTGGAACTGGCAGTACTTC. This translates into CASSGGSWNWQYF.

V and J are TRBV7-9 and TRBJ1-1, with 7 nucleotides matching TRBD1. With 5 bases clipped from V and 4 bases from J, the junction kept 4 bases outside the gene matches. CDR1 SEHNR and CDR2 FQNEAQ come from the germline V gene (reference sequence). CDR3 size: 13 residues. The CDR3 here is CASSQSGGTEAFF. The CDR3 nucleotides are TGTGCCAGCAGCCAATCAGGGGGCACTGAAGCTTTCTTT. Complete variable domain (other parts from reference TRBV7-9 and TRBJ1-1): DTGVSQNPRHKITKRGQNVTFRCDPISEHNRLYWYRQTLGQGPEFLTYFQNEAQLEKSRLLSDRFSAERPKGSFSTLEIQRTEQGDSAMYLCASSQSGGTEAFFGQGTRLTVV.